This is a list of T cell receptor beta chains from one sample in a study of blood T cell repertoires in COVID-19. Profiled with immunoSEQ multiplex PCR; TCRdb holds only in-frame clones, not every one. The sample includes 85,000 to 130,000 clones, over 65% seen only once; the top ten take roughly a quarter. What was sequenced was peripheral blood. Receptor source: a man aged 60-69 years with acute or convalescent COVID-19. Both conserved end residues are part of each CDR3. A D gene is named only where the DNA matches it firmly. Size is omitted from some rows. Given values are once, few, many or a class for expanded clones.

j_call | cdr3_length | d_call | v_call | clone_size | cdr3_aa | cdr3_nt
TRBJ1-2 | 15 | TRBD1 | TRBV28 | - | CASRDPGQGIYGYTF | TGTGCCAGCAGGGATCCGGGACAGGGGATCTATGGCTACACCTTC
TRBJ2-1 | 14 | - | TRBV5-1 | - | CASTINNRVGVQFF | TGCGCCAGCACAATCAATAACAGGGTTGGAGTGCAGTTCTTC
TRBJ2-3 | 13 | - | TRBV5-5 | once | CASMGRSTDTQYF | TGTGCCAGCATGGGCAGGAGCACAGATACGCAGTATTTT
TRBJ2-5 | 14 | TRBD2 | TRBV5-1 | once | CASSLFSGKETQYF | TGCGCCAGCAGCTTGTTTAGCGGGAAAGAGACCCAGTACTTC
TRBJ1-4 | 15 | - | TRBV5-1 | - | CASSFGDRINEKLFF | TGCGCCAGCAGCTTCGGCGACAGGATTAATGAAAAACTGTTTTTT
TRBJ1-5 | 16 | - | TRBV2 | - | CASSEDHSLNNQPQHF | TGTGCCAGCAGTGAAGACCACTCGCTGAACAATCAGCCCCAGCATTTT
TRBJ2-2 | 15 | - | TRBV10-2 | - | CASSQTVANTGELFF | TGCGCCAGCAGCCAGACAGTGGCGAACACCGGGGAGCTGTTTTTT
TRBJ2-3 | 14 | TRBD1 | TRBV5-4 | - | CASSLATGGDTQYF | TGTGCCAGCAGCTTGGCCACAGGGGGGGATACGCAGTATTTT
TRBJ2-7 | 19 | - | TRBV6-6 | once | CASSPQTGVRGFDSYEQYF | TGTGCCAGCAGTCCACAGACAGGTGTCAGAGGGTTCGACTCCTACGAGCAGTACTTC
TRBJ1-2 | 13 | - | TRBV10-3 | few | CAISALADHGYTF | TGTGCCATCAGTGCTTTGGCAGATCATGGCTACACCTTC
TRBJ1-6 | 14 | - | TRBV4-1 | - | CASSQDGKGTPLHF | TGCGCCAGCAGCCAAGATGGGAAGGGGACACCCCTCCACTTT
TRBJ1-5 | 13 | - | TRBV10-1 | - | CASLGGNDQPQHF | TGCGCCAGTTTAGGAGGGAATGACCAGCCCCAGCATTTT
TRBJ2-1 | 15 | TRBD1 | TRBV28 | - | CASSSPSGGGDEQFF | TGTGCCAGCTCTTCCCCTTCAGGGGGTGGCGATGAGCAGTTCTTC
TRBJ1-1 | 14 | - | TRBV7-2 | - | CASSPRQVNTEAFF | TGTGCCAGCAGCCCACGACAGGTAAACACTGAAGCTTTCTTT
TRBJ2-5 | 14 | TRBD2 | TRBV3-1/TRBV3-2 | - | CASSQRREGETQYF | TGTGCCAGCAGCCAACGGCGGGAGGGGGAGACCCAGTACTTC
TRBJ2-7 | 14 | - | TRBV10-3 | - | CAISDDIKKLEQYF | TGTGCCATCAGTGATGACATTAAGAAACTTGAGCAGTACTTC
TRBJ2-4 | 14 | - | TRBV2 | - | CASSEIRDSLSRYF | TGTGCCAGCAGTGAAATCCGGGACTCCCTGAGTCGGTACTTC
TRBJ1-5 | 14 | TRBD1 | TRBV6-1 | once | CASEDRGLGQPQHF | TGTGCCAGCGAGGACAGGGGGCTGGGTCAGCCCCAGCATTTT
TRBJ1-5 | 13 | TRBD1 | TRBV6-5 | - | CAGGTGGQQPQHF | TGTGCCGGAGGGACAGGGGGCCAGCAGCCCCAGCATTTT
TRBJ2-5 | 14 | TRBD1 | TRBV5-4 | - | CASSLGQGKETQYF | TGTGCCAGCAGCCTAGGACAGGGGAAAGAGACCCAGTACTTC
TRBJ2-2 | 15 | - | TRBV7-9 | - | CASSLGRAVTGELFF | TGTGCCAGCAGCTTAGGCAGGGCGGTGACCGGGGAGCTGTTTTTT
TRBJ1-5 | 16 | - | TRBV6-1 | - | CASSERIGYRGQPQHF | TGTGCCAGCAGTGAAAGGATCGGGTATCGAGGCCAGCCCCAGCATTTT
TRBJ1-1 | 15 | TRBD1 | TRBV7-9 | - | CASSLTTGGETEAFF | TGTGCCAGCAGCTTGACCACAGGGGGCGAAACTGAAGCTTTCTTT
TRBJ1-1 | 13 | TRBD1 | TRBV18 | - | CASSDRGNTEAFF | TGTGCCAGCTCAGACAGGGGGAACACTGAAGCTTTCTTT
TRBJ1-5 | 15 | - | TRBV3-1/TRBV3-2 | - | CASSQGPQRNQPQHF | TGTGCCAGCAGCCAAGGGCCCCAAAGAAATCAGCCCCAGCATTTT
TRBJ2-7 | 13 | TRBD2 | TRBV28 | - | CASSLGGSSEQYF | TGTGCCAGCAGTTTGGGCGGGAGTTCCGAGCAGTACTTC
TRBJ2-3 | 12 | - | TRBV6-2/TRBV6-3 | - | CASSYTTDTQYF | TGTGCCAGCAGTTACACTACAGATACGCAGTATTTT
TRBJ1-5 | 17 | - | TRBV19 | - | CASSFPPGTYSNQPQHF | TGTGCCAGTAGTTTTCCACCCGGGACTTACAGCAATCAGCCCCAGCATTTT
TRBJ1-1 | 15 | - | TRBV11-1 | - | CASSPLGNMNTEAFF | TGTGCCAGCAGCCCCCTCGGGAACATGAACACTGAAGCTTTCTTT
TRBJ2-3 | 14 | TRBD2 | TRBV28 | once | CASASSGRTDTQYF | TGTGCCAGCGCCTCTAGCGGGAGAACAGATACGCAGTATTTT
TRBJ1-1 | 13 | - | TRBV7-2 | medium-sized | CASSLGLATEAFF | TGTGCCAGCAGCTTAGGTCTGGCTACTGAAGCTTTCTTT
TRBJ1-1 | 16 | - | TRBV5-1 | - | CASSLLMGQINTEAFF | TGCGCCAGCAGCTTGTTGATGGGACAAATAAACACTGAAGCTTTCTTT
TRBJ2-7 | 13 | - | TRBV5-1 | - | CASSTDREGEQYF | TGCGCCAGCAGCACGGACAGGGAGGGCGAGCAGTACTTC
TRBJ2-2 | 16 | TRBD1 | TRBV9 | - | CASSVTGTVYTGELFF | TGTGCCAGCAGCGTAACCGGGACAGTTTACACCGGGGAGCTGTTTTTT
TRBJ2-1 | 15 | - | TRBV6-4 | - | CASSDPGLGNNEQFF | TGTGCCAGCAGTGACCCAGGGTTGGGTAACAATGAGCAGTTCTTC
TRBJ1-5 | 15 | TRBD1 | TRBV4-3 | - | CASSQGTGGSQPQHF | TGCGCCAGCAGCCAAGGGACAGGGGGAAGCCAGCCCCAGCATTTT
TRBJ1-2 | 14 | TRBD1 | TRBV19 | - | CASSIEGQLDGYTF | TGTGCCAGTAGTATCGAGGGACAGTTGGATGGCTACACCTTC
TRBJ1-2 | 13 | TRBD1 | TRBV12-3/TRBV12-4 | - | CASSYGTAYGYTF | TGTGCCAGCAGTTACGGGACAGCCTATGGCTACACCTTC
TRBJ1-4 | 14 | - | TRBV6-5 | - | CASSYSQANEKLFF | TGTGCCAGCAGTTACTCCCAGGCCAATGAAAAACTGTTTTTT
TRBJ1-6 | 15 | - | TRBV19 | - | CASSVESSYNSPLHF | TGTGCCAGTAGTGTCGAGAGCTCCTATAATTCACCCCTCCACTTT
TRBJ2-2 | 14 | TRBD2 | TRBV19 | - | CASSTTGGTGELFF | TGTGCCAGTAGTACCACCGGGGGGACCGGGGAGCTGTTTTTT
TRBJ2-2 | 14 | - | TRBV30 | - | CARLDSPNTGELFF | TGTGCCCGACTGGACAGCCCGAACACCGGGGAGCTGTTTTTT
TRBJ1-1 | 13 | - | TRBV28 | - | CASTLLTDRAPFF | TGTGCCAGCACGCTTTTGACAGATCGCGCACCTTTCTTT
TRBJ2-1 | 16 | TRBD2 | TRBV27 | few | CASSTLRLAGDNEQFF | TGTGCCAGCAGCACCCTCCGTCTAGCGGGAGACAATGAGCAGTTCTTC
TRBJ2-7 | 12 | - | TRBV2 | - | CASSPGNYEQYF | TGTGCCAGCAGTCCAGGGAACTACGAGCAGTACTTC
TRBJ2-1 | 16 | - | TRBV10-3 | - | CAISESGQGGGNEQFF | TGTGCCATCAGTGAGTCAGGGCAGGGAGGTGGGAATGAGCAGTTCTTC
TRBJ1-2 | 14 | TRBD1 | TRBV3-1/TRBV3-2 | - | CASSPTTTGAGYTF | TGTGCCAGCAGCCCCACCACGACAGGGGCAGGCTACACCTTC
TRBJ2-1 | 15 | - | TRBV4-1 | - | CASSGLVYSYNEQFF | TGCGCCAGCAGCGGTTTAGTCTACTCCTACAATGAGCAGTTCTTC
TRBJ2-2 | 15 | - | TRBV2 | - | CASSPPGKYTGELFF | TGTGCCAGCAGCCCCCCCGGGAAGTACACCGGGGAGCTGTTTTTT
TRBJ2-7 | 18 | - | TRBV5-1 | - | CASSSRGGFGGDVYEQYF | TGCGCCAGCAGCTCCCGGGGAGGTTTCGGCGGTGACGTATACGAGCAGTACTTC
TRBJ1-5 | 15 | TRBD1 | TRBV19 | - | CASSMSGGQGQPQHF | TGTGCCAGTAGTATGTCGGGGGGACAGGGTCAGCCCCAGCATTTT
TRBJ2-3 | 16 | TRBD1 | TRBV4-3 | - | CASSQRPGQGKDTQYF | TGCGCCAGCAGCCAAAGACCGGGACAGGGGAAAGATACGCAGTATTTT
TRBJ1-4 | 17 | TRBD1 | TRBV5-6 | - | CASSLAGQGRTNEKLFF | TGTGCCAGCAGCTTGGCGGGACAGGGGAGAACTAATGAAAAACTGTTTTTT
TRBJ2-2 | 20 | TRBD2 | TRBV24-1 | - | CAAGIAGGTEDFANTGELFF | TGTGCCGCAGGGATAGCGGGAGGGACTGAGGACTTCGCGAACACCGGGGAGCTGTTTTTT
TRBJ2-1 | 14 | TRBD2 | TRBV7-9 | - | CASSVSGRMYEQFF | TGTGCCAGCAGCGTTAGCGGGAGAATGTATGAGCAGTTCTTC
TRBJ2-3 | 16 | TRBD2 | TRBV3-1/TRBV3-2 | - | CASSRQTSGRADTQYF | TGTGCCAGCAGCCGACAGACTAGCGGGAGGGCAGATACGCAGTATTTT
TRBJ1-2 | 13 | - | TRBV19 | - | CASSKGQNYGYTF | TGTGCCAGTAGCAAAGGACAGAACTATGGCTACACCTTC
TRBJ2-2 | 16 | - | TRBV5-1 | - | CASSSQGGANTGELFF | TGCGCCAGCAGCTCCCAGGGTGGAGCGAACACCGGGGAGCTGTTTTTT